Described below is a single TCR beta chain sequence and its context. Its target is unknown. The data stem from a study of siplizumab effects on memory and regulatory T cells. The table came from immunoSEQ multiplex PCR; TCRdb's copy has only in-frame clones and leaves some out. The sample yields 95,000 to 130,000 clones, around 94% seen once. General study points: Siplizumab cultures yielded proliferating Tregs whose suppressive function was not confirmed. A minor share of alloreactive clones matched unstimulated subsets. About 75-97% of proliferating CD4+ or CD8+ clones had no assignable naive or memory phenotype.

The V and J ends lost 5 bases and 7 bases respectively, with 15 bases between them. Germline values: CDR1 SGHVS, CDR2 FQNEAQ. The CDR3 has 13 residues. This clonotype was obtained from a human donor in good health. Source material: non-Treg CD4+ T cells sorted from blood. The chain couples TRBV7-8 to TRBJ2-7; a weak D match, TRBD2 (6 bases). For the CDR3, the DNA is TGTGCCAGCAGCATGGGGGGTGCTCGAGAGCAGTACTTC. This translates into CASSMGGAREQYF.